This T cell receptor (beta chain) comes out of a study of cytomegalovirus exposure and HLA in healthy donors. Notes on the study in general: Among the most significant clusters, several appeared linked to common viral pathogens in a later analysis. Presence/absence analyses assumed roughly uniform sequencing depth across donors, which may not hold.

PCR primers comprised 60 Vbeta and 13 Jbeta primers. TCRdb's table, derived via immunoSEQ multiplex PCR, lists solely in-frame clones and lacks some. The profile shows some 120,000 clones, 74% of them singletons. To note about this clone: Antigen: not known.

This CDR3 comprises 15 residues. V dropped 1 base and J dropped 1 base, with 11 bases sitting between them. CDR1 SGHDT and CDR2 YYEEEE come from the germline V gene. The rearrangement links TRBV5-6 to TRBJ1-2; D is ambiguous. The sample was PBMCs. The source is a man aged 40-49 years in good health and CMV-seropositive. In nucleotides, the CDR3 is TGTGCCAGCAGCTTGATATCCCTCCTTAACTATGGCTACACCTTC. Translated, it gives CASSLISLLNYGYTF.